This record looks at one TCR beta chain sequence and its context. The data were taken from a study of blood T cell repertoires in COVID-19. CDR3 size: 15 residues. The germline gives CDR1 MGHRA, CDR2 YSYEKL. V lost 2 bases, J lost 7 bases, and 8 bases stayed unmatched. TCRdb keeps only in-frame clones here, not all; method: immunoSEQ multiplex PCR. The sample contains a few hundred thousand clones, approximately 85% of which appear only once. The origin of this receptor is a human donor in a cohort sampled during active COVID-19. Input material: peripheral blood. The genes are TRBV4-1 and TRBJ1-2; 9 bases fit TRBD1. CDR3 in DNA: TGCGCCAGCAGCCAACCGGGACAGGGAGGGCGTGGCTACACCTTC. This codes for CASSQPGQGGRGYTF.